The 18 T cell receptor beta chains below were found in one sample sequenced in a study of control samples from healthy donors and cancer patients. Some clones are missing from TCRdb's copy, which holds only in-frame ones; the method was immunoSEQ multiplex PCR. Of tens of thousands of clones in the sample, around nine tenths were seen once. The sequenced material came from blood. The receptors come from a woman aged 50 to 65 in good health.

The V call is TRBV7-2, the J call TRBJ2-1; no clear D. V was clipped by 2 bases and J by 4 bases, with 6 bases between them. The CDR3 extends over 13 amino acids. CDR1 and CDR2 from the germline V gene are SGHTA and FQGNSA. The CDR3 nucleotides read TGTGCCAGCAGCTTATCTGGATACAATGAGCAGTTCTTC. It specifies CASSLSGYNEQFF.

The rearrangement uses TRBV12-3 or TRBV12-4 and TRBJ2-7; TRBD1 aligns across 8 bases. V was pared by 5 bases and J by 3 bases, with 3 bases of the junction left unmatched. This CDR3 has 13 residues. The DNA of the CDR3 is TGTGCCAGCAGTCTGACAGGGGTCTACGAGCAGTACTTC. It specifies CASSLTGVYEQYF.

This rearrangement joins TRBV10-2 to TRBJ1-5, with D possibly being TRBD1 (5 bases). Per the germline V gene, CDR1 is WSHSY and CDR2 is SAAADI. The CDR3 is 13 residues long. V shed 4 bases and J shed 4 bases, with 8 bases lying between them. The CDR3: CASSGGENQPQHF. As DNA, the CDR3 is TGCGCCAGCAGTGGGGGGGAAAATCAGCCCCAGCATTTT.

The chain combines TRBV6-1 with TRBJ1-2; the D is unclear. The CDR3 runs 13 residues. The germline CDR1 and CDR2 sequences are MNHNS and SASEGT. The germline V and J ends were trimmed by 3 bases and 8 bases, with 13 bases remaining between them. DNA for the CDR3: TGTGCCAGCAGTGAGCAGGATATAGGAGGCTACACCTTC. It yields the protein CASSEQDIGGYTF.

This clone was seen just once. The rearrangement uses TRBV7-2 and TRBJ2-3, with D possibly being TRBD2 (5 bases). Trimming removed 5 bases from V and 6 bases from J, with 18 bases in between. This CDR3 spans 15 amino acids. CDR1 SGHTA and CDR2 FQGNSA come from the germline V gene. CDR3 sequence (DNA): TGTGCCAGCAGCCACGAGCGGTTTCCTAGGGATACGCAGTATTTT. Its translation: CASSHERFPRDTQYF.

The rearrangement uses TRBV2 and TRBJ2-4; TRBD2 is a possible D gene (6 bases). Trimming left V 4 bases short and J 2 bases short, with 12 bases between. Germline V lookup: CDR1 SNHLY, CDR2 FYNNEI. The CDR3 contains 15 residues. CDR3 nucleotides: TGTGCCAGCAGTGCACGGGAGCCAACCAAAAACATTCAGTACTTC. Its translation is CASSAREPTKNIQYF.

V gene TRBV21-1 combines with J gene TRBJ1-6. TRBV21-1 is flagged as a pseudogene. The CDR3 extends over 14 amino acids. The CDR3 DNA follows: TGTGCCAGCAGCAAAGGTCGGCTTGATTCACCCCTCCACTTT. Encoded protein: CASSKGRLDSPLHF.

The chain couples TRBV7-9 to TRBJ2-3; no clear D gene. Germline V CDR1 and CDR2: SEHNR, FQNEAQ (reference sequence). This CDR3 is 11 amino acids long. V shed 5 bases and J shed 6 bases, with 6 bases lying between them. The CDR3 DNA is TGTGCCAGCAGCGAAATGGATACGCAGTATTTT. This translates into CASSEMDTQYF.

CDR3 sequence (DNA): TGTGCCAGCTCACTACAGGGAGAGGGGGGCGGGGAGCAGTACTTC. Translating it yields CASSLQGEGGGEQYF. The rearrangement uses TRBV18 and TRBJ2-7; the D gene could be TRBD1 or TRBD2 (6 bases each). V shed 4 bases and J shed 7 bases, with 20 bases lying between them. CDR1 KGHSH and CDR2 LQKENI come from the germline V gene. The CDR3 sequence is 15 residues long.

J is TRBJ2-7 and V is TRBV24-1; D is undetermined. This CDR3 is built from 14 residues. The germline V gene encodes CDR1 KGHDR and CDR2 SFDVKD. Trimming stripped 3 bases from V and 5 bases from J, with 13 bases between. The CDR3 DNA reads TGTGCCACCAGTGATGGCCGGGCGTTCGACGAGCAGTACTTC. This encodes CATSDGRAFDEQYF.

This clone was counted once. The J gene is TRBJ2-3, the V gene TRBV5-4; no clear D gene. The germline CDR1 and CDR2 sequences are SGHNT and YYREEE (reference sequence). This CDR3 region has 13 residues. The CDR3 DNA reads TGTGCTGGTGGCAGCATTAGCACAGATACGCAGTATTTT. Residues: CAGGSISTDTQYF.

V usage is TRBV24-1 and J usage is TRBJ1-3; D not certain. The CDR3 length is 13 residues. Germline V gene data show CDR1 as KGHDR and CDR2 as SFDVKD. Trimming stripped 5 bases from V and 6 bases from J, with 10 bases between. The CDR3 reads CATSGDNQNTIYF. In nucleotides, the CDR3 is TGTGCCACCAGTGGCGACAACCAAAACACCATATATTTT.

This clone is a singleton in its sample. This chain uses TRBV6-1 with TRBJ1-4; D is unclear. CDR1 is MNHNS and CDR2 is SASEGT in the germline V gene. This CDR3 has 13 residues. V was shortened by 3 bases and J by 8 bases, with 10 bases between the two germline ends. The CDR3 loop reads CASSDAYGEKLFF. Here the CDR3 DNA reads TGTGCCAGCAGTGACGCCTATGGGGAAAAACTGTTTTTT.

The V call is TRBV30, the J call TRBJ1-2, with D perhaps TRBD1 (6 bases). CDR1 and CDR2 (germline): GTSNPN, SVGIG (reference sequence). The length of the CDR3 is 15 residues. Between the trimmed V and J ends, which lost 1 base and 3 bases, there was a span of 15 bases. The chain's CDR3 is CAWSADLGAYYGYTF. CDR3 DNA sequence: TGTGCCTGGAGTGCGGATCTGGGGGCATACTATGGCTACACCTTC.

CDR3 DNA: TGCGCCAGCAGCCAAGACAGGGGGCGACGAAATCAGCCCCAGCATTTT. Protein product: CASSQDRGRRNQPQHF. The chain joins TRBV4-1 to TRBJ1-5; 8 positions match TRBD1. The germline V gene has CDR1 MGHRA and CDR2 YSYEKL. The trim removed 0 bases at V and 4 bases at J, leaving 5 bases unmatched. CDR3 size: 16 residues.

The chain couples TRBV3-1 (or the pseudogene TRBV3-2) to TRBJ1-2; D perhaps matches TRBD1 (5 bases). CDR3 length: 15 amino acids. The germline V gene has CDR1 LGHDT and CDR2 YNNKEL (reference sequence). Trimming pared 0 bases from V and 7 bases from J, leaving 15 bases between. This CDR3 reads CASSQESQGLSGYTF. The DNA of the CDR3 is TGTGCCAGCAGCCAAGAGTCTCAGGGTCTAAGTGGCTACACCTTC.

On this clone itself: The junction departs from germline at one end; a sequencing error may be responsible. This sequence joins TRBV11-3 and TRBJ1-4; D ambiguous. This CDR3 is built from 13 residues. CDR1 is SGHNT, CDR2 YENEEA, per germline. Written as DNA, the CDR3 is TGTGCCAGCAGCCTAGAACACAATGAAAAACTGTTTTTT. Protein sequence: CASSLEHNEKLFF. Together with reference TRBV11-3 and TRBJ1-4, the CDR3 gives the full variable domain: EAGVVQSPRYKIIEKKQPVAFWCNPISGHNTLYWYLQNLGQGPELLIRYENEEAVDDSQLPKDRFSAERLKGVDSTLKIQPAELGDSAVYLCASSLEHNEKLFFGSGTQLSVL.

This clone was recorded a few times. The chain employs TRBV6-5 and TRBJ2-7, with D unclear. The CDR3 length is 13 residues. Per germline, CDR1 MNHEY and CDR2 SVGAGI. V shed 5 bases and J shed 0 bases, with 8 bases lying between them. CDR3 protein: CASSPGRSYEQYF. As DNA, the CDR3 is TGTGCCAGCAGTCCGGGTCGCTCCTACGAGCAGTACTTC.